The rows below give T cell receptor beta chains drawn from one sample of a study of identical twins. MiXCR, run by TCRdb on the 5' RACE reads, gives a single entry per CDR3 protein. Of about 530,000 distinct CDR3 sequences listed, 20% to 25% were seen once; the top ten hold about 0.5%. The same sample was also used in a study of yellow fever vaccine responses in identical twins.

The sequencing sample was made of CD4+ T cells sorted from blood. The receptors originated from a woman aged 18-29 years in good health. The CDR3 runs from the conserved cysteine through the conserved F or W. Fields, in order: V gene, CDR3 length, J gene, clone size, D gene, CDR3 protein, CDR3 DNA. The D gene is left open where the match is weak. Clone size is given for some rows only: seen once, a few or many times, or a class if the clone is expanded.

V: TRBV29-1; length: 14; J: TRBJ2-1; size: NA; D: NA; CDR3: CSVAWGANPNEQFF; DNA: TGCAGCGTTGCATGGGGGGCCAATCCCAATGAGCAGTTCTTC
V: TRBV7-2; length: 15; J: TRBJ2-7; size: NA; D: NA; CDR3: CASSSIADVSYEQYF; DNA: TGTGCCAGCAGCTCCATAGCGGACGTCTCCTACGAGCAGTACTTC
V: TRBV3-1; length: 17; J: TRBJ2-1; size: NA; D: TRBD2; CDR3: CASSQEELAGTYNEQFF; DNA: TGTGCCAGCAGCCAAGAAGAACTAGCGGGTACCTACAATGAGCAGTTCTTC
V: TRBV5-5; length: 14; J: TRBJ2-2; size: NA; D: NA; CDR3: CASSLLGGTGELFF; DNA: TGTGCCAGCAGCCTCTTGGGGGGAACCGGGGAGCTGTTTTTT
V: TRBV9; length: 14; J: TRBJ2-5; size: few; D: NA; CDR3: CASSVGGSQETQYF; DNA: TGTGCCAGCAGCGTAGGGGGGTCACAAGAGACCCAGTACTTC
V: TRBV7-6; length: 18; J: TRBJ2-6; size: few; D: NA; CDR3: CASSLTTTYTSGANVLTF; DNA: TGTGCCAGCAGCTTAACGACCACATACACCTCTGGGGCCAACGTCCTGACTTTC
V: TRBV5-1; length: 15; J: TRBJ2-3; size: NA; D: NA; CDR3: CASSSRGIDTDTQYF; DNA: TGCGCCAGCAGCTCAAGAGGTATAGACACAGATACGCAGTATTTT
V: TRBV2; length: 15; J: TRBJ2-7; size: NA; D: TRBD2; CDR3: CASSEGLAGGPEQYF; DNA: TGTGCCAGCAGTGAAGGCCTAGCGGGAGGTCCCGAGCAGTACTTC
V: TRBV7-9; length: 15; J: TRBJ2-5; size: NA; D: TRBD2; CDR3: CASSSWTSGQETQYF; DNA: TGTGCCAGCAGCTCATGGACTAGCGGACAAGAGACCCAGTACTTC
V: TRBV12-3/TRBV12-4; length: 13; J: TRBJ2-3; size: few; D: NA; CDR3: CASTATSGDTQYF; DNA: TGTGCCAGCACCGCCACGAGCGGGGATACGCAGTATTTT
V: TRBV7-7; length: 15; J: TRBJ2-6; size: NA; D: NA; CDR3: CASSLDTSGANVLTF; DNA: TGTGCCAGCAGCTTAGACACCTCTGGGGCCAACGTCCTGACTTTC
V: TRBV20-1; length: 18; J: TRBJ2-2; size: few; D: TRBD2; CDR3: CSARDRASGGLYTGELFF; DNA: TGCAGTGCTAGAGATCGGGCTAGCGGGGGATTATACACCGGGGAGCTGTTTTTT
V: TRBV10-3; length: 16; J: TRBJ2-1; size: NA; D: TRBD2; CDR3: CAISESTSPSYNEQFF; DNA: TGTGCCATCAGTGAGTCGACTAGCCCCTCCTACAATGAGCAGTTCTTC
V: TRBV3-1; length: 19; J: TRBJ2-1; size: NA; D: NA; CDR3: CASSQESQGPESSYNEQFF; DNA: TGTGCCAGCAGCCAAGAGTCCCAGGGCCCCGAAAGCTCCTACAATGAGCAGTTCTTC
V: TRBV6-1; length: 14; J: TRBJ2-7; size: NA; D: TRBD2; CDR3: CASTDVTSMYEQYF; DNA: TGTGCCAGCACCGACGTGACTAGCATGTACGAGCAGTACTTC
V: TRBV7-8; length: 14; J: TRBJ1-1; size: NA; D: NA; CDR3: CASTQNQGSAEAFF; DNA: TGTGCCAGCACCCAAAATCAGGGGAGCGCTGAAGCTTTCTTT
V: TRBV10-3; length: 17; J: TRBJ2-2; size: few; D: NA; CDR3: CAIRDGMTLTNTGELFF; DNA: TGTGCCATCAGGGATGGCATGACTCTAACGAACACCGGGGAGCTGTTTTTT
V: TRBV6-1; length: 15; J: TRBJ1-6; size: NA; D: NA; CDR3: CASRPPGQNNSPLHF; DNA: TGTGCCAGCAGACCCCCGGGGCAGAATAATTCACCCCTCCACTTT
V: TRBV7-2; length: 14; J: TRBJ2-5; size: NA; D: NA; CDR3: CARRKWGARETQYF; DNA: TGTGCCAGAAGGAAATGGGGGGCTCGAGAGACCCAGTACTTC
V: TRBV10-3; length: 14; J: TRBJ1-6; size: few; D: NA; CDR3: CAIRSDRNNSPLHF; DNA: TGTGCCATCAGATCTGACCGGAATAATTCACCCCTCCACTTT
V: TRBV28; length: 15; J: TRBJ2-7; size: NA; D: NA; CDR3: CASSWGGTLSYEQYF; DNA: TGTGCCAGCAGTTGGGGCGGGACACTTTCCTACGAGCAGTACTTC
V: TRBV12-3/TRBV12-4; length: 13; J: TRBJ2-1; size: NA; D: NA; CDR3: CASSFRGDNEQFF; DNA: TGTGCCAGCAGTTTCAGGGGGGACAATGAGCAGTTCTTC
V: TRBV7-9; length: 16; J: TRBJ2-5; size: NA; D: NA; CDR3: CASSLRSQTGQETQYF; DNA: TGTGCCAGCAGCTTAAGGTCCCAGACAGGTCAAGAGACCCAGTACTTC
V: TRBV6-5; length: 11; J: TRBJ2-7; size: NA; D: NA; CDR3: CASRGNYEQYF; DNA: TGTGCCAGCAGGGGAAACTACGAGCAGTACTTC
V: TRBV4-2; length: 14; J: TRBJ2-4; size: few; D: NA; CDR3: CASSQGRDSNIQYF; DNA: TGTGCCAGCAGCCAAGGGAGGGATTCAAACATTCAGTACTTC
V: TRBV28; length: 15; J: TRBJ2-1; size: NA; D: NA; CDR3: CASSRGLPLRNEQFF; DNA: TGTGCCAGCAGCCGGGGACTCCCTCTCAGGAATGAGCAGTTCTTC
V: TRBV2; length: 12; J: TRBJ1-1; size: NA; D: NA; CDR3: CASSRTAFEAFF; DNA: TGTGCCAGCAGCCGGACAGCGTTTGAAGCTTTCTTT
V: TRBV20-1; length: 14; J: TRBJ2-3; size: NA; D: NA; CDR3: CSARLTTNTDTQYF; DNA: TGCAGTGCTAGATTGACGACGAACACAGATACGCAGTATTTT
V: TRBV5-4; length: 14; J: TRBJ1-1; size: NA; D: NA; CDR3: CASSLGGRLVQAFF; DNA: TGTGCCAGCAGCTTGGGGGGGCGCTTGGTGCAAGCTTTCTTT